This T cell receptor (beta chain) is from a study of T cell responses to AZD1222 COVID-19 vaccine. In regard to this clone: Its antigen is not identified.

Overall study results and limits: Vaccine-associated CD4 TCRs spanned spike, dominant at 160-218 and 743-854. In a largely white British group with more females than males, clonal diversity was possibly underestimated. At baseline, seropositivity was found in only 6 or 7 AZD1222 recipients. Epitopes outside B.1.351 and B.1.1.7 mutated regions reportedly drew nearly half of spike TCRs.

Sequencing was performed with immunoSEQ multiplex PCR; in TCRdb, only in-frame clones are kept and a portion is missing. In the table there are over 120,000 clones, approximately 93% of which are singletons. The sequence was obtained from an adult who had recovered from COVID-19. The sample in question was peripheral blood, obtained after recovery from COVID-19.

The CDR3 DNA follows: TGTGCCAGCACCCTCGGGGGCTCCACCAACTATGGCTACACCTTC. Amino acids: CASTLGGSTNYGYTF. The chain combines TRBV28 with TRBJ1-2, with a possible D match to TRBD1 (6 bases). The CDR3 extends over 15 amino acids. V lost 7 bases, J lost 2 bases, and 17 bases lay in between. From germline, CDR1 is MDHEN and CDR2 SYDVKM.